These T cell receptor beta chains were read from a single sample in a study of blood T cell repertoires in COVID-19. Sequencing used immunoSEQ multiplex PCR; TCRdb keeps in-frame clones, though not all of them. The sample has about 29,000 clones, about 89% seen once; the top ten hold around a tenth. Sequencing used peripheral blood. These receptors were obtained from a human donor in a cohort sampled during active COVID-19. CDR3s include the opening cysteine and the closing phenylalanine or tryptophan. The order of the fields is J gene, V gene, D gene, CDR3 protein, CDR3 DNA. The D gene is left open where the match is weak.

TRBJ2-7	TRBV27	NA	CASSFRGYGNEQYF	TGTGCCAGCAGTTTCAGAGGGTATGGAAACGAGCAGTACTTC
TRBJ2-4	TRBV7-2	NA	CASSSHRGGIQYF	TGTGCCAGCAGCTCCCACCGAGGGGGCATTCAGTACTTC
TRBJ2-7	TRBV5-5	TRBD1	CASRSIRGQGVYEQYF	TGTGCCAGCAGATCGATCCGGGGACAGGGAGTCTACGAGCAGTACTTC
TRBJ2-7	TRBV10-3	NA	CAISESRAYEQYF	TGTGCCATCAGTGAGTCTCGGGCCTACGAGCAGTACTTC
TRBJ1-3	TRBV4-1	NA	CASSHPGQGISGNTIYF	TGCGCCAGCAGCCACCCAGGTCAGGGGATCTCTGGAAACACCATATATTTT
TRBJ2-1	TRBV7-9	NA	CASSPTGGGAYNEQFF	TGTGCCAGCAGCCCAACTGGCGGGGGCGCCTACAATGAGCAGTTCTTC
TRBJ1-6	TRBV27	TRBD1	CASSLGQGKAPLHF	TGTGCCAGCAGTTTGGGACAGGGGAAGGCACCCCTCCACTTT
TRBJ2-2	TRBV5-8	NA	CASSLEGVDTGELFF	TGTGCCAGCAGCTTGGAAGGGGTGGACACCGGGGAGCTGTTTTTT
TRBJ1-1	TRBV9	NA	CASSVGGVGPEAFF	TGTGCCAGCAGCGTTGGAGGGGTCGGACCTGAAGCTTTCTTT
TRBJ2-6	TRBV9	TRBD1	CASGRQGQGKVLSSGANVLTF	TGTGCCAGCGGTCGGCAAGGACAGGGTAAGGTCCTAAGCTCTGGGGCCAACGTCCTGACTTTC